The present T cell receptor (beta chain) was sequenced within a study of cytomegalovirus exposure and HLA in healthy donors. Primers: 60 Vbeta forward and 13 Jbeta reverse. How the authors handled the data: It was a later analysis that counted tens of millions of unique TCR beta chains, of which roughly 11 million were shared. Here immunoSEQ multiplex PCR was the method, and the copy in TCRdb shows in-frame clones only, minus some. That table supplies the V and J calls and clone size; D and trimming were determined from the DNA. The sample lists 100,000 to 150,000 clones; about three quarters were seen once. Points on this clone: The target antigen is unknown.

Study conclusions and caveats: When a later analysis compared HLA-associated TCR beta chains with equally common others, the HLA-associated chains turned out to be more clonally expanded and to have lower generation probabilities. Most subjects' HLA-A and HLA-B alleles were reportedly predicted from TCR beta sequences. Among donors in an Asian-associated ancestry cluster, a later analysis reportedly found fewer N-insertions than the approximately 700-donor mean.

Per the germline V gene, CDR1 is MGHRA and CDR2 is YSYEKL. V lost 3 bases, J lost 3 bases, and 6 bases stayed unmatched. This CDR3 has 16 residues. The chain employs TRBV4-1 and TRBJ2-3, with 10 bases fitting TRBD2. The sample comprised PBMCs. This clonotype was sampled from a man aged 50 to 60 in good health and CMV-seronegative. CDR3 in DNA: TGCGCCAGCAGCCAGATAGCGGGGGGTTGGACAGATACGCAGTATTTT. Translated: CASSQIAGGWTDTQYF.